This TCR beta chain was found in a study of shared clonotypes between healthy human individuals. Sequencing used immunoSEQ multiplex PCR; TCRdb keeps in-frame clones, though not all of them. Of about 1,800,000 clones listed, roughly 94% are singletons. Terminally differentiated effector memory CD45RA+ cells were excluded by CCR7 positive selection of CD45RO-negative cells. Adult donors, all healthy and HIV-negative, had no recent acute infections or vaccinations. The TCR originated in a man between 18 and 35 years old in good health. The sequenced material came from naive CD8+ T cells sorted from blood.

CDR3 loop: CAWSVGDRGVTGELFF. The CDR3 DNA sequence: TGTGCCTGGAGTGTAGGGGACAGGGGGGTCACCGGGGAGCTGTTTTTT. This rearrangement joins TRBV30 to TRBJ2-2; 11 nucleotides align to TRBD1. The ends lost 0 bases at V and 4 bases at J; junction bases unmatched: 4. This CDR3 comprises 16 residues. Germline V CDR1 and CDR2: GTSNPN, SVGIG (reference sequence).